Below are 21 T cell receptor beta chains sequenced from a single sample in a study of T cell responses to AZD1222 COVID-19 vaccine. Generated by immunoSEQ multiplex PCR, the TCRdb table keeps only in-frame clones and is missing some. The sample carries about 180,000 clones, 85% to 90% recorded once. The specimen comprised peripheral blood, sampled 28 days after the second AZD1222 dose. These receptors all come from an adult who received the AZD1222 COVID-19 vaccine.

The chain employs TRBV24-1 and TRBJ2-7; D is undetermined. Trimming left V 3 bases short and J 0 bases short, with 2 bases between. In germline, CDR1 is KGHDR, CDR2 SFDVKD. The CDR3 is 12 residues long. CDR3 in DNA: TGTGCCACCAGTGATGACTCCTACGAGCAGTACTTC. Its translation: CATSDDSYEQYF.

J is TRBJ1-1 and V is TRBV28; unclear D gene. V lost 4 bases, J lost 1 base, and 7 bases lay in between. The CDR3 length is 13 residues. Germline lookup yields CDR1 MDHEN and CDR2 SYDVKM. CDR3 region: CASSSGRNTEAFF. The CDR3 nucleotides read TGTGCCAGCAGTTCAGGACGGAACACTGAAGCTTTCTTT.

This clone was observed a few times. V gene TRBV30 combines with J gene TRBJ2-5, with D possibly matching TRBD2 (5 bases). Trimming removed 2 bases from V and 4 bases from J, with 8 bases in between. The CDR3 runs to 12 residues. Per germline, CDR1 GTSNPN and CDR2 SVGIG (reference sequence). CDR3 loop: CAWSPGSETQYF. As DNA, the CDR3 is TGTGCCTGGAGTCCGGGGTCAGAGACCCAGTACTTC.

The chain recombines TRBV3-1 (or the pseudogene TRBV3-2) with TRBJ2-7, with TRBD2 identical over 7 bases. Trimming cost V 0 bases and J 7 bases; bases outside gene matches: 12. This CDR3 is built from 16 residues. Germline CDR1 and CDR2: LGHDT and YNNKEL (reference sequence). CDR3 sequence: CASSQDRGVPRREQYF. The CDR3, as DNA: TGTGCCAGCAGCCAAGATCGGGGGGTCCCCCGCCGGGAGCAGTACTTC.

The rearrangement uses TRBV12-3 or TRBV12-4 and TRBJ2-4; D call uncertain. With 6 bases removed from V and 7 bases from J, the gap between germline ends came to 10 bases. This CDR3 has 12 amino acids. The CDR3, as DNA: TGTGCCAGCAGGGGGTCCCCTAACATTCAGTACTTC. It yields the protein CASRGSPNIQYF.

This sequence joins TRBV10-1 and TRBJ2-1, with D possibly being TRBD2 (5 bases). V lost 5 bases, J lost 10 bases, and 21 bases lay in between. CDR3 length: 15 residues. Germline V lookup: CDR1 WNHNN, CDR2 SYGVQD (reference sequence). CDR3 nucleotides: TGCGCCAGCAGTCAGGCCTCGGGAAACAAGGGAGAGCAGTTCTTC. Translating gives CASSQASGNKGEQFF.

V is TRBV6-2 or TRBV6-3 and J is TRBJ2-1; D remains ambiguous. The V end was cut by 6 bases, the J end by 6 bases, with 15 bases between. CDR1 MNHEY and CDR2 SVGEGT come from the germline V gene. This CDR3 has 14 amino acids. The CDR3 sequence is CASSRGEGGNEQFF. In DNA form, the CDR3 reads TGTGCCAGCAGCCGCGGAGAAGGCGGCAATGAGCAGTTCTTC.

This rearrangement joins TRBV7-2 to TRBJ2-3; 8 nucleotides line up with TRBD2. J lost 5 bases, V lost 1 base, and 8 bases had no gene match. The CDR3 has 16 amino acids. Germline lookup yields CDR1 SGHTA and CDR2 FQGNSA. The CDR3 here is CASSLGGGLAEDTQYF. Here the CDR3 DNA reads TGTGCCAGCAGCTTAGGAGGTGGACTAGCAGAAGATACGCAGTATTTT.

The genes are TRBV30 and TRBJ1-5; D is unresolved. Germline V gene lookup returns CDR1 GTSNPN and CDR2 SVGIG (reference sequence). The CDR3 spans 16 residues. V was clipped by 2 bases and J by 2 bases, with 16 bases between them. As DNA, the CDR3 is TGTGCCTGGAGTCCAGGACTGGGAAAGGGCAATCAGCCCCAGCATTTT. Translated: CAWSPGLGKGNQPQHF.

The chain combines TRBV7-2 with TRBJ2-1; 13 positions match TRBD2. V lost 5 bases to trimming and J lost 6 bases; unmatched junction nucleotides: 7. Germline V lookup: CDR1 SGHTA, CDR2 FQGNSA. CDR3 length: 16 amino acids. The CDR3 coding sequence is TGTGCCAGCAGCACCGGACTAGCGGGAGAGGGCAATGAGCAGTTCTTC. Translating it yields CASSTGLAGEGNEQFF.

The gene calls are TRBV5-4 and TRBJ1-1; D call uncertain. CDR1 is SGHNT and CDR2 is YYREEE in the germline V gene (reference sequence). Deletions cut 7 bases from V and 4 bases from J, with 11 bases between. This CDR3 is built from 12 residues. In DNA form, the CDR3 reads TGTGCCAGCCGGTCGGTGGGCACTGAAGCTTTCTTT. This encodes CASRSVGTEAFF.

The rearrangement links TRBV7-3 to TRBJ2-7, with a tentative D call TRBD2 (6 bases). The CDR3 covers 15 residues. From germline, CDR1 is SGHTA and CDR2 FQGTGA. Trimming removed 2 bases at V and 6 bases at J, with 17 bases between. The CDR3 DNA reads TGTGCCAGCAGCTTAGGGGCCGGGAGCCCATTCGAGCAGTACTTC. Translation gives CASSLGAGSPFEQYF.

The rearrangement links TRBV7-9 to TRBJ2-4, with 8 bases aligning to TRBD1. This CDR3 comprises 15 residues. Germline values: CDR1 SEHNR, CDR2 FQNEAQ (reference sequence). The J segment lost 9 bases and the V segment lost 2 bases, leaving 9 bases of the junction unmatched. CDR3 DNA: TGTGCCAGCAGCTTAAGGACAGGGCTAAGGGTCATTCAGTACTTC. It yields the protein CASSLRTGLRVIQYF. Filled out from reference TRBV7-9 and TRBJ2-4, the complete variable domain reads DTGVSQNPRHKITKRGQNVTFRCDPISEHNRLYWYRQTLGQGPEFLTYFQNEAQLEKSRLLSDRFSAERPKGSFSTLEIQRTEQGDSAMYLCASSLRTGLRVIQYFGAGTRLSVL.

This rearrangement joins TRBV3-1 (or the pseudogene TRBV3-2) to TRBJ2-7, with 10 bases that match TRBD2. Germline values: CDR1 LGHDT, CDR2 YNNKEL (reference sequence). J was trimmed by 4 bases and V by 4 bases; bases with no gene match: 10. The CDR3 consists of 16 residues. This CDR3 reads CASSRSSGGLWYEQYF. Written as DNA, the CDR3 is TGTGCCAGCAGCCGCTCTAGCGGGGGTCTTTGGTACGAGCAGTACTTC.

The chain uses TRBV7-9 and TRBJ2-3; 12 bases agree with TRBD2. The CDR3 extends over 17 amino acids. Per germline, CDR1 SEHNR and CDR2 FQNEAQ (reference sequence). V was pared by 5 bases and J by 4 bases, with 10 bases of the junction left unmatched. The CDR3 nucleotides read TGTGCCAGCAGCCCCGGGCTAGCGGGAGGGCCATCAGATACGCAGTATTTT. This translates into CASSPGLAGGPSDTQYF.

J is TRBJ2-7 and V is TRBV7-9; D is perhaps TRBD1 or TRBD2 (5 bases each). The germline V gene encodes CDR1 SEHNR and CDR2 FQNEAQ (reference sequence). The CDR3 is 16 residues long. V lost 4 bases and J lost 6, with 22 bases in between. The DNA for the CDR3 is TGTGCCAGCAGCTCTTGGCCCCAGGGACCGACGGGCGAGCAGTACTTC. Amino acid sequence: CASSSWPQGPTGEQYF.

The sample holds a few counts of this clone. V gene TRBV4-1 combines with J gene TRBJ2-7, with D possibly matching TRBD2 (5 bases). The germline V gene encodes CDR1 MGHRA and CDR2 YSYEKL. This CDR3 comprises 14 residues. Trimming removed 6 bases from V and 0 bases from J, with 12 bases in between. CDR3 in amino acids: CASRLGQNSYEQYF. The CDR3 bases are TGCGCCAGCAGACTAGGGCAGAACTCCTACGAGCAGTACTTC.

This chain joins TRBV5-4 and TRBJ1-6, with 8 nucleotides matching TRBD1. V dropped 5 bases and J dropped 6; count of bases not matched to a gene: 4. Germline-derived CDR1 and CDR2 are SGHNT and YYREEE (reference sequence). This CDR3 contains 14 residues. In nucleotides, the CDR3 is TGTGCCAGCAGTTCGGACAGGGCTAATTCACCCCTCCACTTT. Encoded protein: CASSSDRANSPLHF. The full variable domain, its missing parts supplied by reference TRBV5-4 and TRBJ1-6, is ETGVTQSPTHLIKTRGQQVTLRCSSQSGHNTVSWYQQALGQGPQFIFQYYREEENGRGNFPPRFSGLQFPNYSSELNVNALELDDSALYLCASSSDRANSPLHFGNGTRLTVT.

There are a few counts of this clone. The chain recombines TRBV30 with TRBJ1-1; weak D call: TRBD1 (5 bases). Trimming stripped 3 bases from V and 2 bases from J, with 10 bases between. This CDR3 region has 13 residues. Germline loops: CDR1 GTSNPN, CDR2 SVGIG (reference sequence). The CDR3 DNA sequence: TGTGCCTGGAGCCGGGGCCCTAACACTGAAGCTTTCTTT. Protein product: CAWSRGPNTEAFF.

This chain uses TRBV11-3 with TRBJ2-3; 13 bases agree with TRBD2. Per the germline V gene, CDR1 is SGHNT and CDR2 is YENEEA. V lost 4 bases, J lost 5 bases, and 6 bases stayed unmatched. CDR3 length: 16 residues. The CDR3 loop reads CASSYSGLAGQDTQYF. CDR3 coding DNA: TGTGCCAGCAGCTACTCGGGACTAGCGGGACAAGATACGCAGTATTTT.

This sequence joins TRBV6-5 and TRBJ1-2, with a tentative D call TRBD1 (5 bases). Germline CDR1 reads MNHEY; CDR2 reads SVGAGI. The CDR3 has 15 amino acids. V was shortened by 6 bases and J by 2 bases, with 16 bases between the two germline ends. The CDR3 nucleotides are TGTGCCAGCAGCCTAAAAGGGGTAGAAAACTATGGCTACACCTTC. Encoded protein: CASSLKGVENYGYTF.